This T cell receptor (beta chain) comes out of a study of T cells generated in artificial thymic organoids. The length of the CDR3 is 15 residues. Trimming cost V 0 bases and J 5 bases, with 13 bases left between them. The germline gives CDR1 ENHRY, CDR2 SYGVKD. This clonotype has a count of ten or more. Antigen specificity is unknown. The organoids combined MS5 murine stromal cells carrying human DLL1 with human hematopoietic stem and progenitor cells. FACS-sorted CD34+CD3- hematopoietic stem and progenitor cells, with residual T cells removed, seeded the organoids. Separate semi-nested PCRs amplified TCRalpha and TCRbeta libraries using constant-region reverse primers in TRAC or TRBC. TCRdb reprocessed the 5' RACE reads via MiXCR and lists one record per CDR3 protein. Among 5,400 or so distinct CDR3 sequences listed, 25% to 30% were seen once.

The sequenced material came from naive CD8+ T cells grown in artificial thymic organoids from cord blood stem and progenitor cells. Subset meaning: CD3+TCRalphabeta+CD8SP T cells; for blood, CD45RO-CCR7+ naive CD8+ T cells. The sequence derives from a human donor who gave cord blood stem cells for thymic organoid culture, a cardiac surgery patient who gave postnatal thymus, or a blood donor (not recorded which). The rearrangement uses TRBV10-3 and TRBJ1-2, with a weak D call TRBD1 (5 bases). The DNA of the CDR3 is TGTGCCATCAGTGAGTCGCGGGGCAGGACTTATGGCTACACCTTC. Translating it yields CAISESRGRTYGYTF.